These T cell receptor beta chains were read from a single sample in a study of tumor-infiltrating lymphocytes in oesophageal squamous cell carcinoma. TCRdb called the PCR reads again in MiXCR, with one record for every CDR3 protein. Among about 12,000 distinct CDR3 sequences listed, about 52% were seen once. Sequenced material: esophageal tumor tissue. These receptors originate from a female donor with esophageal squamous cell carcinoma. Both conserved end residues are part of each CDR3. Each record gives: D gene, clone size, J gene, V gene, CDR3 protein, CDR3 DNA. The D gene is left open where the match is weak. The size field is filled for only some rows; it gives once, few, many or a size class.

d_gene: TRBD1
abundance: NA
j_gene: TRBJ1-5
v_gene: TRBV27
CDR3aa: CASSQGGEQPQHF
CDR3nt: TGTGCCAGCAGTCAAGGGGGCGAACAGCCCCAGCATTTT

d_gene: NA
abundance: once
j_gene: TRBJ2-5
v_gene: TRBV28
CDR3aa: CASRPQIKETQYF
CDR3nt: TGTGCCAGCAGGCCGCAGATTAAGGAGACCCAGTACTTC

d_gene: TRBD2
abundance: NA
j_gene: TRBJ2-3
v_gene: TRBV9
CDR3aa: CASSVSLAVSTDTQYF
CDR3nt: TGTGCCAGCAGCGTGTCACTAGCGGTAAGCACAGATACGCAGTATTTT

d_gene: TRBD2
abundance: once
j_gene: TRBJ2-3
v_gene: TRBV6-6
CDR3aa: CASSNPTSGRASDTQYF
CDR3nt: TGTGCCAGCAGCAACCCGACTAGCGGGAGGGCCTCGGATACGCAGTATTTT

d_gene: TRBD2
abundance: hyperexpanded
j_gene: TRBJ2-5
v_gene: TRBV6-1
CDR3aa: CASSRTTSGRGETQYF
CDR3nt: TGTGCCAGCAGTCGGACGACTAGCGGGAGGGGGGAGACCCAGTACTTC

d_gene: TRBD1
abundance: few
j_gene: TRBJ2-5
v_gene: TRBV7-9
CDR3aa: CASRPSGGETQYF
CDR3nt: TGTGCCAGTAGACCCTCAGGGGGAGAGACCCAGTACTTC

d_gene: TRBD2
abundance: NA
j_gene: TRBJ2-1
v_gene: TRBV7-9
CDR3aa: CASSRWTSGRYNEQFF
CDR3nt: TGTGCCAGCAGCAGATGGACTAGCGGGAGGTACAATGAGCAGTTCTTC

d_gene: NA
abundance: NA
j_gene: TRBJ2-1
v_gene: TRBV7-9
CDR3aa: CASSSPFMDEQFF
CDR3nt: TGTGCCAGCAGCTCCCCCTTTATGGATGAGCAGTTCTTC

d_gene: NA
abundance: NA
j_gene: TRBJ2-2
v_gene: TRBV7-4
CDR3aa: CASSFPGQELFF
CDR3nt: TGTGCCAGCAGCTTCCCGGGACAGGAGCTGTTTTTT

d_gene: TRBD2
abundance: NA
j_gene: TRBJ2-5
v_gene: TRBV7-9
CDR3aa: CASSLTSGGETQYF
CDR3nt: TGTGCTAGCAGCTTGACTAGCGGGGGAGAGACCCAGTACTTC

d_gene: TRBD2
abundance: NA
j_gene: TRBJ2-5
v_gene: TRBV7-9
CDR3aa: CASSLRGGGGTSGRRGQETQYF
CDR3nt: TGTGCCAGCAGCTTAAGAGGCGGTGGCGGGACTAGCGGGAGGAGGGGGCAAGAGACCCAGTACTTC

d_gene: NA
abundance: few
j_gene: TRBJ2-5
v_gene: TRBV7-2
CDR3aa: CASSLLASEGEQYF
CDR3nt: TGTGCCAGCAGCTTACTAGCCTCTGAGGGGGAGCAGTACTTC

d_gene: NA
abundance: large
j_gene: TRBJ1-2
v_gene: TRBV6-1
CDR3aa: CASEGGLGGYTF
CDR3nt: TGTGCCAGCGAGGGGGGGTTGGGTGGCTACACCTTC

d_gene: NA
abundance: many
j_gene: TRBJ2-1
v_gene: TRBV4-3
CDR3aa: CASSQGGGAGGLLAYNEQFF
CDR3nt: TGCGCCAGCAGCCAAGGGGGCGGTGCCGGGGGACTCCTAGCCTACAATGAGCAGTTCTTC

d_gene: TRBD1
abundance: many
j_gene: TRBJ2-7
v_gene: TRBV20-1
CDR3aa: CSAEDRVAYEQYF
CDR3nt: TGCAGTGCGGAGGACAGGGTTGCCTACGAGCAGTACTTC

d_gene: NA
abundance: NA
j_gene: TRBJ2-7
v_gene: TRBV7-2
CDR3aa: CASTIRQGPTYEQYF
CDR3nt: TGTGCCAGCACCATTCGGCAGGGTCCCACCTACGAGCAGTACTTC

d_gene: TRBD2
abundance: once
j_gene: TRBJ2-3
v_gene: TRBV7-9
CDR3aa: CASSFFRTSGREGRDTQYF
CDR3nt: TGTGCCAGCAGCTTCTTCCGGACTAGCGGGAGGGAGGGTAGAGATACGCAGTATTTT

d_gene: TRBD1
abundance: NA
j_gene: TRBJ2-1
v_gene: TRBV10-3
CDR3aa: CAIHRTGEDNEQFF
CDR3nt: TGTGCCATCCACCGGACAGGGGAGGACAATGAGCAGTTCTTC

d_gene: NA
abundance: NA
j_gene: TRBJ2-1
v_gene: TRBV7-6
CDR3aa: CASSRGQRGEQFF
CDR3nt: TGTGCCAGCAGTCGAGGGCAAAGGGGTGAGCAGTTCTTC

d_gene: TRBD1
abundance: NA
j_gene: TRBJ2-1
v_gene: TRBV10-2
CDR3aa: CASSESDRATQFF
CDR3nt: TGCGCCAGCAGTGAGTCGGACAGGGCAACACAGTTCTTC

d_gene: NA
abundance: NA
j_gene: TRBJ2-5
v_gene: TRBV7-8
CDR3aa: CASSFSGGETQYF
CDR3nt: TGTGCCAGCAGCTTTTCGGGCGGAGAGACCCAGTACTTC

d_gene: TRBD2
abundance: few
j_gene: TRBJ2-1
v_gene: TRBV7-2
CDR3aa: CASSHPRSSGSDSYNEQFF
CDR3nt: TGTGCCAGCAGCCATCCCCGTTCTAGCGGGAGTGATTCCTACAATGAGCAGTTCTTC

d_gene: NA
abundance: few
j_gene: TRBJ2-1
v_gene: TRBV12-3/TRBV12-4
CDR3aa: CASTRGGVNSPLHF
CDR3nt: TGTGCCAGCACCAGGGGGGGTGTTAATTCACCCCTCCACTTC

d_gene: TRBD2
abundance: NA
j_gene: TRBJ2-1
v_gene: TRBV12-3/TRBV12-4
CDR3aa: CASSTGTSGVSYNEQFF
CDR3nt: TGTGCCAGCAGTACCGGGACTAGCGGGGTATCCTACAATGAGCAGTTCTTC

d_gene: NA
abundance: many
j_gene: TRBJ2-1
v_gene: TRBV10-3
CDR3aa: CAISESMDSIQFF
CDR3nt: TGTGCCATCAGTGAGTCGATGGACTCTATTCAGTTCTTC

d_gene: TRBD2
abundance: NA
j_gene: TRBJ2-1
v_gene: TRBV12-3/TRBV12-4
CDR3aa: CASSLAAGGTNEQFF
CDR3nt: TGTGCCAGCAGTTTAGCAGCGGGAGGAACAAATGAGCAGTTCTTC

d_gene: NA
abundance: medium-sized
j_gene: TRBJ1-5
v_gene: TRBV12-3/TRBV12-4
CDR3aa: CASSMPGYGQPQHF
CDR3nt: TGTGCCAGCAGTATGCCAGGGTACGGGCAGCCCCAGCATTTT

d_gene: TRBD2
abundance: NA
j_gene: TRBJ2-1
v_gene: TRBV7-2
CDR3aa: CASSFQRGTYNEQFF
CDR3nt: TGTGCCAGCAGCTTCCAGCGGGGTACCTACAATGAGCAGTTCTTC

d_gene: TRBD2
abundance: NA
j_gene: TRBJ2-5
v_gene: TRBV7-2
CDR3aa: CASSLKAGTNEQYF
CDR3nt: TGTGCCAGCAGCCTCAAAGCGGGGACCAATGAGCAGTACTTT

d_gene: TRBD2
abundance: NA
j_gene: TRBJ2-2
v_gene: TRBV6-1
CDR3aa: CASSTLAGGNTGELFF
CDR3nt: TGTGCCAGCAGTACACTAGCGGGGGGTAACACCGGGGAGCTGTTTTTT

d_gene: NA
abundance: many
j_gene: TRBJ1-1
v_gene: TRBV5-5
CDR3aa: CASSLGGHTEAFF
CDR3nt: TGTGCCAGCAGCTTGGGCGGCCACACTGAAGCTTTCTTT